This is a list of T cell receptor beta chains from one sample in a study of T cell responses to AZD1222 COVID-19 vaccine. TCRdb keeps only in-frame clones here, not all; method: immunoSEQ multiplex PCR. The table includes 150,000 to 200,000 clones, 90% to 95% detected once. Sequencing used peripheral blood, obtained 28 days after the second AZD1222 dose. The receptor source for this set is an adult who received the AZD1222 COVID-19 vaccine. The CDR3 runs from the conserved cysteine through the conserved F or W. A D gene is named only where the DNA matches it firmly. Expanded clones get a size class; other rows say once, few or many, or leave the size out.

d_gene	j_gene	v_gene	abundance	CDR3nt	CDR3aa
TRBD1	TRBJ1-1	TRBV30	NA	TGTGCCGGGGACAGGGGAGGCACTGAAGCTTTCTTT	CAGDRGGTEAFF
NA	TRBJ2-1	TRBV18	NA	TGTGCCAGCTCACCAAGGAGCTCCAATGAGCAGTTCTTC	CASSPRSSNEQFF
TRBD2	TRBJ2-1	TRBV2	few	TGTGCCAGCAGTAGACTAGCGGGGGGGACCTACAATGAGCAGTTCTTC	CASSRLAGGTYNEQFF
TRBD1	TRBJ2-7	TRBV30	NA	TGTGCCTGGGGCGGAGGACAGGCCTACGAGCAGTACTTC	CAWGGGQAYEQYF
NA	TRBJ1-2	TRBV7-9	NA	TGTGCCAGCAGCTCCCCAGGGGTAGGGTATGGCTACACCTTC	CASSSPGVGYGYTF
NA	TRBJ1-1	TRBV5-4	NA	TGTGCCAGCAGCATTAGGGACCGTGGGATGAACACTGAAGCTTTCTTT	CASSIRDRGMNTEAFF
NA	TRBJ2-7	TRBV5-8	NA	TGTGCCAGCAGCAGGACAGCCACCTCCTACGAGCAGTACTTC	CASSRTATSYEQYF
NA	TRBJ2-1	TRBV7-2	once	TGTGCCAGCAGCTTATTTTGGGACGCGTACAATGAGCAGTTCTTC	CASSLFWDAYNEQFF
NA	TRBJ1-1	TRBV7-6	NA	TGTGCCAGCAGCTCCCCGGCAGGGGAGAACACTGAAGCTTTCTTT	CASSSPAGENTEAFF
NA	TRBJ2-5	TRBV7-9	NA	TGTGCCAGCAGCTCTGAGAGGGAGACCCAGTACTTC	CASSSERETQYF
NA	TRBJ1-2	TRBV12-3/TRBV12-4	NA	TGTGCCAGCAGTTTAAGCCTCTACTATGGCTACACCTTC	CASSLSLYYGYTF
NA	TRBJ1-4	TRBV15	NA	TGTGCCACCAGCAGAGATCTAACAGGCGCTGAAAAACTGTTTTTT	CATSRDLTGAEKLFF
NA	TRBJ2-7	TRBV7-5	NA	TGTGCCAGAAGCCGTCGGGCTCCCCTCCTCGAGCAGTACTTC	CARSRRAPLLEQYF
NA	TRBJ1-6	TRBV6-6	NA	TGTGCCAGCAGTTACGGCCGGGACCGCTATAATTCACCCCTCCACTTT	CASSYGRDRYNSPLHF
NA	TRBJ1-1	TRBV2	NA	TGTGCCAGCAGGAAGATCGGGGACGCTTTCTTT	CASRKIGDAFF
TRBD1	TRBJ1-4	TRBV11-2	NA	TGTGCCAGCAGCTTAGGCAGGGGGGTTGAAAAACTGTTTTTT	CASSLGRGVEKLFF
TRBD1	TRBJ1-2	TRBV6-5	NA	TGTGCCAGCAGGGGGGACAGGGCTGATGGCTACACCTTC	CASRGDRADGYTF
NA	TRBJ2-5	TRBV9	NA	TGTGCCAGCAGCCCCTCCGGAGGGGGGGCAGGGGAGACCCAGTACTTC	CASSPSGGGAGETQYF
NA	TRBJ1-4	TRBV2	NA	TGTGCCAGCATCGCGACATCTGAAAAACTGTTTTTT	CASIATSEKLFF
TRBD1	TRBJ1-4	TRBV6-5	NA	TGTGCCACCCGACAGGGGAGTGAGGAAAAACTGTTTTTT	CATRQGSEEKLFF
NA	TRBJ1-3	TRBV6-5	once	TGTGCCAGCAGCTACACAGGACTTGGAAACACCATATATTTT	CASSYTGLGNTIYF
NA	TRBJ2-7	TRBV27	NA	TGTGCCAGCCCAATCCCGGCCTACGAGCAGTACTTC	CASPIPAYEQYF
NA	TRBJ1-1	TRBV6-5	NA	TGTGCCACCATGTTAGGTAGGGGCACTGAAGCTTTCTTT	CATMLGRGTEAFF
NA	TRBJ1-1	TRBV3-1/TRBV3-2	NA	TGTGCCAGCAGCCAAGATCCGGGGACGGGAGCTTTCTTT	CASSQDPGTGAFF
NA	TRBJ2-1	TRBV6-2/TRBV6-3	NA	TGTGCCAGCAGTCTACCCCGTCTTTTCAGCAATGAGCAGTTCTTC	CASSLPRLFSNEQFF
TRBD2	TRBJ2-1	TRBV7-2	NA	TGTGCCAGCAGCTCGGCGGGAGTAGGGGAGCAGTTCTTC	CASSSAGVGEQFF
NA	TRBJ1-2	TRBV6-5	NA	TGTGCCAGCAGTTTACGACAGGCGGTCGGAGGCTACACCTTC	CASSLRQAVGGYTF
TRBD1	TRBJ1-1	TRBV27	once	TGTGCCAGCAGTTTAGTGGGACAGGGGTCGGGGCAAGCTTTCTTT	CASSLVGQGSGQAFF
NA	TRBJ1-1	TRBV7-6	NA	TGTGCCAGCAGCTTAGCGGGCAGGGACTTGGGAACTGAAGCTTTCTTT	CASSLAGRDLGTEAFF
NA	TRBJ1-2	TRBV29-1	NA	TGCAGCATCAGAGGCAGGGAAGACTATGGCTACACCTTC	CSIRGREDYGYTF
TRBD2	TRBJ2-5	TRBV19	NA	TGTGCCAGTAAGAGCGGGGGCCTGGGAGAGACCCAGTACTTC	CASKSGGLGETQYF
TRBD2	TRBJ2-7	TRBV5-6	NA	TGTGCCAGCAGCTGGGGAGGGAACCTCTACGAGCAGTACTTC	CASSWGGNLYEQYF
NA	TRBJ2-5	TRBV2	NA	TGTGCCAGCAGTCTTGAGTCTACCGGAGAGACCCAGTACTTC	CASSLESTGETQYF
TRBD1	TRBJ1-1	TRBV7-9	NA	TGTGCCAGCGGACAGGGTCTTATCGGGGCTTTCTTT	CASGQGLIGAFF
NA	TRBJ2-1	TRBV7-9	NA	TGTGCCAGCAGCTTAACTGGGACTTGGAACTCCTACAATGAGCAGTTCTTC	CASSLTGTWNSYNEQFF
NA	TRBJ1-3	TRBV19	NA	TGTGCCAGTACTACAGGAAGCTCTGGAAACACCATATATTTT	CASTTGSSGNTIYF
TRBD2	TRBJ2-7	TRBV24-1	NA	TGTGCCACCAGTGATTTTGGACTAGCGGAGAGCTACGAGCAGTACTTC	CATSDFGLAESYEQYF
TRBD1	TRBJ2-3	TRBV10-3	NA	TGTGCCACTTGGACAGGGGATGGAGATACGCAGTATTTT	CATWTGDGDTQYF
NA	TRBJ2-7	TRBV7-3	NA	TGTGCCAGCAGTCCTGGGGGGAGCTCCTACGAGCAGTACTTC	CASSPGGSSYEQYF
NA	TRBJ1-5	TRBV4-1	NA	TGCGCCAGCAGCCTTCAGGTTAGCAATCAGCCCCAGCATTTT	CASSLQVSNQPQHF
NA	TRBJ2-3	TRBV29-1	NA	TGCAGCGTTGAGGGGACACCTAACACAGATACGCAGTATTTT	CSVEGTPNTDTQYF
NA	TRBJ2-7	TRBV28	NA	TGTGCCAGCAGTTTGGCCGGATCCTACGAGCAGTACTTC	CASSLAGSYEQYF
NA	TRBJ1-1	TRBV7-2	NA	TGTGCCAGCAGCTGGCAGAGATACACTGAAGCTTTCTTT	CASSWQRYTEAFF
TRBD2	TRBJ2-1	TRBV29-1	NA	TGCAGCGGCCAAGGACTAGCGGGATACAATGAGCAGTTCTTC	CSGQGLAGYNEQFF
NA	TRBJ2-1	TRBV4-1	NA	TGCGCCAGCAGAGCAGGGATTTTCACCCCTTACAATGAGCAGTTCTTC	CASRAGIFTPYNEQFF
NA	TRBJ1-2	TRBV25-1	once	TGTGCCAGCAGTGCCGGACGGGGGCTTGGCTACACCTTC	CASSAGRGLGYTF
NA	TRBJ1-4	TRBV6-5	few	TGTGCCAGCAGTTACACTCAGGGACGTGCTAATGAAAAACTGTTTTTT	CASSYTQGRANEKLFF
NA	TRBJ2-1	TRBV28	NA	TGTGCCAGCAGTTTAAGAGAGCGACAGTCATACAATGAGCAGTTCTTC	CASSLRERQSYNEQFF
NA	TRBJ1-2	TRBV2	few	TGTGCCAGCAGTGAACGGTTGTCAACTAACTATGGCTACACCTTC	CASSERLSTNYGYTF
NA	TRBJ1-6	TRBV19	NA	TGTGCCAGTAGCCCCCTACCTGGGACGGTGGAATCACCCCTCCACTTT	CASSPLPGTVESPLHF
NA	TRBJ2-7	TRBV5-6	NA	TGTGCCAGCAGCTACGACCGGTTTCGGGAGCAGTACTTC	CASSYDRFREQYF
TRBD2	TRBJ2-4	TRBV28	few	TGTGCCAGCAGCATAGCGGGAGCTGCCAAAAACATTCAGTACTTC	CASSIAGAAKNIQYF
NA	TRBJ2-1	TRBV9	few	TGTGCCAGCAGCGCCCCTCTGGGAATTGAGCAGTTCTTC	CASSAPLGIEQFF
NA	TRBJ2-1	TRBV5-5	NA	TGTGCCAGCAGCTTGTTTTATCACGGAGCAGCATACAATGAGCAGTTCTTC	CASSLFYHGAAYNEQFF
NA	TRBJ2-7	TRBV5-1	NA	TGCGCCAGCAGCCTAGGGCGAACCTACGAGCAGTACTTC	CASSLGRTYEQYF
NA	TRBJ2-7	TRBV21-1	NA	TGTGCCAGCAGCAAACGAGGGCCTTGGACTAGGTCACACGAGCAGTACTTC	CASSKRGPWTRSHEQYF
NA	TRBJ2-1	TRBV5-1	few	TGCGCCAGCAAGTCGGGTTACTACGGGACCTACAATGAGCAGTTCTTC	CASKSGYYGTYNEQFF